The 25 T cell receptor beta chains below were found in one sample sequenced in a study of blood T cells in healthy people across ages. With a J-beta primer mix and a sample-barcoded 5' primer, a second PCR ran about 7 to 12 cycles. TCRdb re-derived calls from the 5' RACE reads in MiXCR, one entry per CDR3 protein. The table shows about 1.7 million distinct CDR3 sequences, with 28% occurring only once. The sequencing input was blood. The receptors here all came from a woman between 25 and 40 years old in good health.

The J gene is TRBJ1-6, the V gene TRBV30, with a possible D match to TRBD1 (5 bases). This CDR3 contains 13 residues. Germline loops: CDR1 GTSNPN, CDR2 SVGIG (reference sequence). Between the trimmed V and J ends, which lost 2 bases and 3 bases, there was a span of 5 bases. CDR3 in amino acids: CAWSRGYNSPLHF. DNA of the CDR3: TGTGCCTGGAGTAGGGGCTATAATTCACCCCTCCACTTT. Full variable domain (rest looked up from reference TRBV30 and TRBJ1-6): SQTIHQWPATLVQPVGSPLSLECTVEGTSNPNLYWYRQAAGRGLQLLFYSVGIGQISSEVPQNLSASRPQDRQFILSSKKLLLSDSGFYLCAWSRGYNSPLHFGNGTRLTVT.

This clonotype was detected many times. The V gene is TRBV7-2, the J gene TRBJ2-1; 10 nucleotides match TRBD2. This CDR3 has 17 amino acids. V shed 0 bases and J 5 bases; nucleotides not matched to a gene: 7. The germline CDR1 and CDR2 sequences are SGHTA and FQGNSA. For the CDR3, the DNA is TGTGCCAGCAGCTTAGCCCTAGCGGGAGTGGGGAACAATGAGCAGTTCTTC. Its translation: CASSLALAGVGNNEQFF.

This clonotype appeared a few times. The chain employs TRBV20-1 and TRBJ2-3; D is unresolved. The V and J ends lost 3 bases and 0 bases respectively, with 7 bases between them. This CDR3 has 13 residues. CDR1 and CDR2 (germline): DFQATT, SNEGSKA (reference sequence). CDR3 residues: CSASDPSTDTQYF. The CDR3 DNA follows: TGCAGTGCTAGTGACCCCAGCACAGATACGCAGTATTTT.

The chain joins TRBV2 to TRBJ2-1; 9 bases map to TRBD2. There are 15 residues in the CDR3. V dropped 4 bases and J dropped 5; count of bases not matched to a gene: 6. CDR1 and CDR2 from the germline V gene are SNHLY and FYNNEI. CDR3 loop: CASSVAGGEHNEQFF. CDR3 DNA sequence: TGTGCCAGCAGTGTGGCGGGGGGGGAACACAATGAGCAGTTCTTC.

A single count supports this clonotype. The chain has TRBV20-1 and TRBJ2-5; the match to TRBD2 covers 9 bases. This CDR3 spans 14 amino acids. Germline V lookup: CDR1 DFQATT, CDR2 SNEGSKA (reference sequence). Trimming took 5 bases from V and 5 from J; bases not matched to a gene: 9. CDR3 region: CSAGRASGKETQYF. For the CDR3, the DNA is TGCAGTGCTGGCCGGGCTAGCGGGAAGGAGACCCAGTACTTC.

The chain has TRBV20-1 and TRBJ2-1; the match to TRBD2 covers 14 bases. This CDR3 has 14 residues. Germline V gives CDR1 DFQATT, CDR2 SNEGSKA (reference sequence). Trimming took 5 bases from V and 13 from J; bases not matched to a gene: 10. The CDR3 sequence is CSAPRTSGRNLQFF. The CDR3, as DNA: TGCAGTGCTCCTCGGACTAGCGGGAGGAACCTACAGTTCTTC.

The genes are TRBV27 and TRBJ2-5, with a possible D match to TRBD2 (6 bases). Germline CDR1 MNHEY, CDR2 SMNVEV (reference sequence). With 5 bases removed from V and 2 bases from J, the gap between germline ends came to 15 bases. This CDR3 is built from 15 residues. The CDR3 loop reads CASSTRDSLQETQYF. The CDR3 DNA is TGTGCCAGCAGTACACGGGACTCGCTACAAGAGACCCAGTACTTC.

To note about this clonotype: The junction differs from germline at one of its ends, possibly a read error. The rearrangement joins TRBV9 to TRBJ1-5; D remains unclear. CDR1 and CDR2 from the germline V gene are SGDLS and YYNGEE. This CDR3 is built from 15 residues. The chain's CDR3 is CASSVEDTPNQPQHF. The CDR3 DNA is TGTGCCAGCAGCGTAGAGGATACACCGAATCAGCCTCAGCATTTT.

A few counts support this clonotype. The chain joins TRBV3-1 to TRBJ2-3; perhaps TRBD1 as D (5 bases). CDR3 length: 15 amino acids. Trimming stripped 0 bases from V and 1 base from J, with 8 bases between. From germline, CDR1 is LGHDT and CDR2 YNNKEL (reference sequence). CDR3 DNA sequence: TGTGCCAGCAGCCAAGAAGGCAGGGGCACAGATACGCAGTATTTT. Translating it yields CASSQEGRGTDTQYF.

As for this clonotype: A read error may account for a junction end that differs from germline. The chain's CDR3 is CSVTHKNTRYF. CDR3 DNA sequence: TGCAGCGTTACACACAAAAATACGCGGTATTTT. The chain combines TRBV29-1 with TRBJ2-3, with D unclear. Germline V gives CDR1 SQVTM, CDR2 ANQGSEA. CDR3 length: 11 residues.

The chain is built from TRBV4-1 and TRBJ1-1; D may be TRBD1 (5 bases). Trimming pared 0 bases from V and 11 bases from J, leaving 16 bases between. This CDR3 region has 14 residues. The germline V gene encodes CDR1 MGHRA and CDR2 YSYEKL. CDR3 amino acids: CASSQEDSGREAFF. CDR3 sequence (DNA): TGCGCCAGCAGCCAAGAGGATTCGGGGCGGGAGGCTTTCTTT.

This chain links TRBV25-1 with TRBJ1-1; D gene ambiguous. The CDR3 spans 16 residues. V was trimmed by 1 base and J by 1 base, leaving 13 bases between them. Germline assignment: CDR1 MGHDK and CDR2 SYGVNS. This chain's CDR3 is CASSESSPGGNTEAFF. CDR3 nucleotide sequence: TGTGCCAGCAGTGAATCGTCTCCCGGAGGGAACACTGAAGCTTTCTTT.

This clonotype has a handful of counts. This chain links TRBV5-1 with TRBJ1-4; 10 nucleotides align to TRBD1. Germline CDR1 reads SGHRS; CDR2 reads YFSETQ. The trim removed 5 bases at V and 8 bases at J, leaving 6 bases unmatched. The CDR3 runs to 14 residues. The CDR3 DNA sequence: TGCGCCAGCAGGACCGGGACAGGGGAGGAAAAACTGTTTTTT. Translated: CASRTGTGEEKLFF. Full variable domain (missing parts from reference TRBV5-1 and TRBJ1-4): KAGVTQTPRYLIKTRGQQVTLSCSPISGHRSVSWYQQTPGQGLQFLFEYFSETQRNKGNFPGRFSGRQFSNSRSEMNVSTLELGDSALYLCASRTGTGEEKLFFGSGTQLSVL.

V gene TRBV20-1 combines with J gene TRBJ2-1, with D possibly TRBD2 on 6 matching bases. V lost 4 bases and J 13 bases, leaving 17 bases between the germline ends. The germline V gene has CDR1 DFQATT and CDR2 SNEGSKA (reference sequence). The CDR3 extends over 12 amino acids. The CDR3 sequence: CSAMGGVGSQFF. CDR3 nucleotide sequence: TGCAGTGCTATGGGGGGAGTGGGCAGCCAGTTCTTC.

Worth noting for this clonotype: Mismatch with germline at one junction end may stem from a read error. The CDR3 sequence is CASSTRATGKTQDF. In DNA form, the CDR3 reads TGCGCCAGCAGCACCAGGGCCACAGGAAAGACCCAGGACTTC. The chain is built from TRBV5-1 and TRBJ2-5; possibly TRBD1 for D (5 bases). Germline V gene sequence: CDR1 SGHRS, CDR2 YFSETQ. The CDR3 totals 14 residues. Full variable domain (missing parts from reference TRBV5-1 and TRBJ2-5): KAGVTQTPRYLIKTRGQQVTLSCSPISGHRSVSWYQQTPGQGLQFLFEYFSETQRNKGNFPGRFSGRQFSNSRSEMNVSTLELGDSALYLCASSTRATGKTQDFGPGTRLLVL.

This clonotype was observed a handful of times. The chain carries TRBV20-1 and TRBJ1-2, with a weak D call TRBD1 (5 bases). Germline V gene data show CDR1 as DFQATT and CDR2 as SNEGSKA (reference sequence). The CDR3 has 15 residues. Trimming cost V 0 bases and J 0 bases, with 11 bases left between them. The DNA for the CDR3 is TGCAGTGCTAGAGATACAGGAGTTGCTAACTATGGCTACACCTTC. Translated, it gives CSARDTGVANYGYTF.

A few counts support this clonotype. The genes are TRBV5-1 and TRBJ2-7; 10 positions match TRBD1. J gave up 6 bases and V 7 bases, and 13 bases lay outside the gene matches. Germline CDR1 reads SGHRS; CDR2 reads YFSETQ. The CDR3 totals 15 residues. CDR3 residues: CASAPRGTGDGEQYF. In DNA form, the CDR3 reads TGCGCCAGCGCCCCCCGGGGGACAGGGGACGGCGAGCAGTACTTC.

The genes are TRBV7-9 and TRBJ2-4; D is uncertain. This CDR3 is 15 amino acids long. Germline V lookup: CDR1 SEHNR, CDR2 FQNEAQ (reference sequence). Trimming stripped 1 base from V and 4 bases from J, with 11 bases between. CDR3: CASSLDEVLKNIQYF. The CDR3 nucleotides read TGTGCCAGCAGCTTAGATGAAGTATTGAAAAACATTCAGTACTTC. The full variable domain, in which reference TRBV7-9 and TRBJ2-4 provide the parts outside the CDR3, is DTGVSQNPRHKITKRGQNVTFRCDPISEHNRLYWYRQTLGQGPEFLTYFQNEAQLEKSRLLSDRFSAERPKGSFSTLEIQRTEQGDSAMYLCASSLDEVLKNIQYFGAGTRLSVL.

A word on this clonotype: A much larger clone is a single base away; this may be a read error. This rearrangement joins TRBV7-9 to TRBJ2-6; unclear D gene. In germline, CDR1 is SEHNR, CDR2 FQNEAQ (reference sequence). V lost 5 bases, J lost 0 bases, and 14 bases lay in between. The CDR3 consists of 17 residues. The CDR3 protein is CASSVSVGSSGANVLTF. In DNA form, the CDR3 reads TGTGCCAGCAGCGTTTCGGTGGGCTCCTCTGGGGCCAACGTCCTGACTTTC.

V usage is TRBV14 and J usage is TRBJ1-5; no firm D call. CDR3 size: 15 residues. The V gene lost 4 bases and the J gene lost 5 bases, with 15 bases spanning the gap. Germline lookup yields CDR1 SGHDN and CDR2 FVKESK. The CDR3 loop reads CASSLRHFTHQPQHF. CDR3 DNA sequence: TGTGCCAGCAGCCTAAGACATTTCACTCATCAGCCCCAGCATTTT.

In the case of this clonotype: Just one base apart from a much larger clone, this may be a read error. Here the CDR3 reads CASSSTGGGHNEQFF. CDR3 nucleotide sequence: TGTGCCAGCAGCTCAACTGGCGGGGGTCACAATGAGCAGTTCTTC. J is TRBJ2-1 and V is TRBV5-6; 7 bases match TRBD2. The J segment lost 5 bases and the V segment lost 3 bases, leaving 8 bases of the junction unmatched. The germline CDR1 and CDR2 sequences are SGHDT and YYEEEE. The CDR3 runs 15 residues. Combining the CDR3 with reference TRBV5-6 and TRBJ2-1 gives the whole variable domain DAGVTQSPTHLIKTRGQQVTLRCSPKSGHDTVSWYQQALGQGPQFIFQYYEEEERQRGNFPDRFSGHQFPNYSSELNVNALLLGDSALYLCASSSTGGGHNEQFFGPGTRLTVL.

About this clonotype itself: One end of the junction varies from germline; a read error may be responsible. The V and J genes are TRBV19 and TRBJ2-3, with 10 bases identical to TRBD1. Germline CDR1 is LNHDA and CDR2 is SQIVND (reference sequence). CDR3 size: 15 residues. Here the CDR3 reads CASRVGTGATGTQYF. The CDR3 DNA sequence: TGTGCCAGTAGAGTCGGGACAGGGGCTACAGGTACGCAGTATTTT. The full variable domain, completed using reference TRBV19 and TRBJ2-3, is DGGITQSPKYLFRKEGQNVTLSCEQNLNHDAMYWYRQDPGQGLRLIYYSQIVNDFQKGDIAEGYSVSREKKESFPLTVTSAQKNPTAFYLCASRVGTGATGTQYFGPGTRLTVL.

The chain couples TRBV29-1 to TRBJ2-1, with 15 bases identical to TRBD2. The CDR3 consists of 15 residues. The germline V gene encodes CDR1 SQVTM and CDR2 ANQGSEA. J gave up 10 bases and V 3 bases, and 7 bases lay outside the gene matches. Written as DNA, the CDR3 is TGCAGCGTTGACGGGACTAGCGGGGGGACCTACGAGCAGTTCTTC. This gives the protein CSVDGTSGGTYEQFF.

This clonotype was seen repeatedly, ten times or more. The gene calls are TRBV28 and TRBJ2-1, with TRBD2 matching 13 bases. Germline trimming cut 6 bases from V and 8 bases from J; bases unmatched to any gene: 10. The CDR3 has 16 amino acids. The V gene's germline CDR1 is MDHEN and CDR2 SYDVKM. The DNA of the CDR3 is TGTGCCAGCAGCTCACCAGGGACTAGCGGGGTTGATGAGCAGTTCTTC. The encoded protein is CASSSPGTSGVDEQFF.

This clonotype was observed a handful of times. This chain connects TRBV13 to TRBJ2-2; 12 bases align to TRBD2. The V and J ends lost 4 bases and 4 bases, in that order; junction bases with no gene match: 7. The CDR3 totals 17 residues. Looked up from germline, CDR1 is PRHDT and CDR2 is FYEKMQ (reference sequence). CDR3 sequence reads: CASSSRTSGAGTGELFF. Here the CDR3 DNA reads TGTGCCAGCAGCTCGCGGACTAGCGGGGCAGGCACCGGGGAGCTGTTTTTT. The full variable domain, its missing parts supplied by reference TRBV13 and TRBJ2-2, is AAGVIQSPRHLIKEKRETATLKCYPIPRHDTVYWYQQGPGQDPQFLISFYEKMQSDKGSIPDRFSAQQFSDYHSELNMSSLELGDSALYFCASSSRTSGAGTGELFFGEGSRLTVL.